This is a list of T cell receptor beta chains from one sample in a study of T cell responses to AZD1222 COVID-19 vaccine. TCRdb keeps only in-frame clones here, not all; method: immunoSEQ multiplex PCR. There are some 110,000 clones in the sample; approximately 90% occur only once, and about 3.3% lies in the top ten. Sample: peripheral blood, taken 28 days after the second AZD1222 dose. Every receptor here comes from an adult who received the AZD1222 COVID-19 vaccine. Each CDR3 is given with its conserved first and last residue. A D gene is named only where the DNA matches it firmly. The size entry is marked missing in some rows and otherwise reads once, few, many or a size class.

TRBJ1-3,NA,TRBV4-1,NA,TGCGCCAGCAGCCACCCGGGCCGCGTCCGAAACACCATATATTTT,CASSHPGRVRNTIYF
TRBJ2-1,NA,TRBV5-6,NA,TGTGCCAGCAGCTTGATTGAGAATGAGCAGTTCTTC,CASSLIENEQFF
TRBJ1-2,NA,TRBV9,once,TGTGCCAGCAGCGTAGAAGGAGCAAACTATGGCTACACCTTC,CASSVEGANYGYTF
TRBJ2-1,TRBD2,TRBV19,NA,TGTGCCAGTAGTATTGGAGCCGGGGGGATCGACAATGAGCAGTTCTTC,CASSIGAGGIDNEQFF
TRBJ2-2,NA,TRBV6-1,NA,TGTGCCAGCAGTGAAGACAGGTCTCCCGGGGAGCTGTTTTTT,CASSEDRSPGELFF
TRBJ1-6,NA,TRBV28,NA,TGTGCCAGCAGTTTATTTGGGGGGCAGGGTGACAATTCACCCCTCCACTTT,CASSLFGGQGDNSPLHF
TRBJ2-1,NA,TRBV11-3,NA,TGTGCCAGCAGCTTAGAAGGGACTCACTATGAGCAGTTCTTC,CASSLEGTHYEQFF
TRBJ2-7,NA,TRBV30,NA,TGTGCCTGGAGTAACCCTCTGACTAGGGGCGAGCAGTACTTC,CAWSNPLTRGEQYF
TRBJ2-7,NA,TRBV5-6,NA,TGTGCCAGCAGCTTGGGTCAAGCGATCTACGAGCAGTACTTC,CASSLGQAIYEQYF
TRBJ2-7,NA,TRBV27,few,TGTGCCAGCAGTTTCGGGGCAGGGGTCTCCTACGAGCAGTACTTC,CASSFGAGVSYEQYF
TRBJ2-5,NA,TRBV5-4,NA,TGTGCCAGCAGCTTGGAGGCCCACGGGGAGACCCAGTACTTC,CASSLEAHGETQYF
TRBJ2-5,TRBD2,TRBV6-5,NA,TGTGCCACCACCCCAGCGGGAGGGGGAGAGACCCAGTACTTC,CATTPAGGGETQYF
TRBJ1-2,NA,TRBV13,NA,TGTGCCAGCAGCTCGCTCCTTACTAACTATGGCTACACCTTC,CASSSLLTNYGYTF
TRBJ1-1,NA,TRBV5-1,NA,TGCGCCAGCAGCTTGGAACGTTACAACGCTGAAGCTTTCTTT,CASSLERYNAEAFF
TRBJ2-2,TRBD1,TRBV19,NA,TGTGCCAGTAAGCCCTGGACAGGATCGAACACCGGGGAGCTGTTTTTT,CASKPWTGSNTGELFF
TRBJ1-2,NA,TRBV11-3,NA,TGTGCCAGCAGCTTAGATCCAGGGGCGACTCTTAACTATGGCTACACCTTC,CASSLDPGATLNYGYTF
TRBJ2-1,NA,TRBV9,NA,TGTGCCAGCAGCGTAATCGCGGGGGCGTATGACAATGAGCAGTTCTTC,CASSVIAGAYDNEQFF
TRBJ2-5,TRBD2,TRBV23-1,NA,TGCGCCAGCAGTCAATCATCCGAGCGGGAGAGTTGGGAGACCCAGTACTTC,CASSQSSERESWETQYF
TRBJ2-3,NA,TRBV6-5,NA,TGTGCCAGCCGGACCTCCGGGCGGGGAGCAGATACGCAGTATTTT,CASRTSGRGADTQYF
TRBJ2-5,NA,TRBV5-8,NA,TGTGCCAGCAGCTCCGATGGGGGGCTCCAAGAGACCCAGTACTTC,CASSSDGGLQETQYF
TRBJ1-1,NA,TRBV12-3/TRBV12-4,NA,TGTGCCAGCAGTTTAGATGTAGGGACTAAGGCTTTCTTT,CASSLDVGTKAFF
TRBJ2-1,NA,TRBV5-4,NA,TGTGCCAGCAGCCGTCGGGGGGCCCGCAATGAGCAGTTCTTC,CASSRRGARNEQFF
TRBJ1-1,NA,TRBV6-6,NA,TGTGCCAGCAGTCCCAACCGACAGTTTGGAGCCCGGGGAGCTTTCTTT,CASSPNRQFGARGAFF
TRBJ2-1,TRBD2,TRBV4-1,NA,TGCGCCAGCAGCCAGGCTAGCGGGGGTAGTGAGCAGTTCTTC,CASSQASGGSEQFF
TRBJ1-4,TRBD1,TRBV5-1,NA,TGCGCCAGCAGTTCATACGGGACAGGGGATGAAAAACTGTTTTTT,CASSSYGTGDEKLFF
TRBJ1-5,NA,TRBV4-3,NA,TGCGCCAGCAGCCAGGCCGGCCTGATTCAGCCCCAGCATTTT,CASSQAGLIQPQHF